This T cell receptor (beta chain) came from a study of blood T cell repertoires in COVID-19. This clone was found a few times. Data came from immunoSEQ multiplex PCR; TCRdb stores just in-frame clones and leaves some out. The table records about 240,000 clones, under 85% of them present only once. The CDR3 consists of 13 residues. V lost 4 bases and J lost 6, with 13 bases in between. Sequencing input: peripheral blood. The clonotype originates from a human donor in a cohort sampled during active COVID-19. V gene TRBV12-3 or TRBV12-4 combines with J gene TRBJ2-7, with D perhaps matching TRBD2 (7 bases). The CDR3 loop reads CASSYSGEGEQYF. The CDR3 region has the DNA TGTGCCAGCAGTTACTCAGGGGAGGGCGAGCAGTACTTC.